The 30 T cell receptor beta chains below all came from one sample that was sequenced in a study of OX40 agonist ivuxolimab in advanced cancers. TCRdb keeps only in-frame clones here, not all; method: immunoSEQ multiplex PCR. Here the sample spans 20,000 to 25,000 clones, around 80% being singletons. The sample consisted of CD4+ or CD8+ T cells sorted from blood, taken in a trial of the OX40 agonist ivuxolimab. These receptors were taken from an adult with an advanced solid tumor such as melanoma, head and neck, liver or kidney cancer.

This clone was counted between two and nine times. The chain uses TRBV7-9 and TRBJ1-5; D gene uncertain. V lost 6 bases to trimming and J lost 0 bases, with 9 bases between them. This CDR3 is 14 amino acids long. The germline V gene encodes CDR1 SEHNR and CDR2 FQNEAQ (reference sequence). CDR3 protein: CASRATGSNQPQHF. Written as DNA, the CDR3 is TGTGCCAGCAGGGCGACGGGTAGCAATCAGCCCCAGCATTTT.

The chain combines TRBV6-6 with TRBJ2-7; D tentatively reads TRBD1 or TRBD2 (5 bases each). Germline-derived CDR1 and CDR2 are MNHNY and SVGAGI (reference sequence). The CDR3 sequence is 15 residues long. Trimming removed 5 bases at V and 2 bases at J, with 16 bases between. The CDR3 here is CASSHPTPGPYEQYF. CDR3 nucleotides: TGTGCCAGCAGTCACCCGACTCCGGGGCCCTACGAGCAGTACTTC.

The V and J genes are TRBV28 and TRBJ2-1, with 9 positions matching TRBD1. CDR3 length: 15 residues. Germline-derived CDR1 and CDR2 are MDHEN and SYDVKM. Losses at the gene ends were 7 bases for V and 7 bases for J; bases not matched to a gene: 11. DNA for the CDR3: TGTGCCAGCACCACTGGGGGGACAGGGTGGAATGAGCAGTTCTTC. Its translation is CASTTGGTGWNEQFF. The full variable domain, with the rest looked up from reference TRBV28 and TRBJ2-1, is DVKVTQSSRYLVKRTGEKVFLECVQDMDHENMFWYRQDPGLGLRLIYFSYDVKMKEKGDIPEGYSVSREKKERFSLILESASTNQTSMYLCASTTGGTGWNEQFFGPGTRLTVL.

The chain couples TRBV4-1 to TRBJ2-7; the D is unclear. Germline lookup yields CDR1 MGHRA and CDR2 YSYEKL. V gave up 0 bases and J gave up 5 bases, with 11 bases separating them. The CDR3 contains 14 residues. This chain's CDR3 is CASSQDPSPNEQYF. Written as DNA, the CDR3 is TGCGCCAGCAGCCAAGATCCTTCGCCTAACGAGCAGTACTTC.

The chain is built from TRBV29-1 and TRBJ2-7, with TRBD2 identical over 9 bases. J lost 0 bases, V lost 5 bases, and 2 bases had no gene match. From germline, CDR1 is SQVTM and CDR2 ANQGSEA. The CDR3 spans 13 residues. For the CDR3, the DNA is TGCAGCGTTCCTAGCGGGGACTCCTACGAGCAGTACTTC. Translation: CSVPSGDSYEQYF.

The chain employs TRBV5-1 and TRBJ1-5; possible D gene TRBD1, 5 bases. The CDR3 is made up of 13 amino acids. Germline V gene sequence: CDR1 SGHRS, CDR2 YFSETQ. V lost 2 bases to trimming and J lost 5 bases, with 8 bases between them. The CDR3 coding sequence is TGCGCCAGCAGCTTCGAAGGGGATCAGCCCCAGCATTTT. This encodes CASSFEGDQPQHF.

This rearrangement joins TRBV21-1 to TRBJ1-1; TRBD1, the D gene given by the table, was not confirmed from the DNA. TRBV21-1 is designated a pseudogene. This CDR3 is 15 amino acids long. In DNA, the CDR3 is TGTGCCAGCAGCCAAGACAGGGGGTGGAACACTGAAGCTTTCTTT. Protein: CASSQDRGWNTEAFF.

The V gene is TRBV29-1, the J gene TRBJ2-2; 7 bases line up with TRBD1. CDR3 size: 13 residues. Per the germline V gene, CDR1 is SQVTM and CDR2 is ANQGSEA. Unmatched junction bases numbered 3, after V lost 2 bases and J lost 6 bases. The CDR3 DNA sequence: TGCAGCGTTGAAAAGGGGGCTGCCGGGGAGCTGTTTTTT. Translated, it gives CSVEKGAAGELFF.

The chain combines TRBV9 with TRBJ2-1; 8 nucleotides line up with TRBD1. Trimming cost V 0 bases and J 9 bases; bases outside gene matches: 11. The CDR3 has 16 residues. Germline CDR1 SGDLS, CDR2 YYNGEE. CDR3 residues: CASSVGGTGVLREQFF. DNA for the CDR3: TGTGCCAGCAGCGTAGGCGGGACAGGAGTACTTCGTGAGCAGTTCTTC.

The CDR3 DNA is TGTGCCAGCAGCCCCCACGCCGGGACTAGCGGCTACAATGAGCAGTTCTTC. Encoded protein: CASSPHAGTSGYNEQFF. The gene calls are TRBV9 and TRBJ2-1; 11 nucleotides match TRBD2. The germline CDR1 and CDR2 sequences are SGDLS and YYNGEE. The length of the CDR3 is 17 residues. With V trimmed by 4 bases and J by 3 bases, 9 bases remained unmatched.

This clone appeared once. The rearrangement links TRBV21-1 to TRBJ1-5; the DNA was not compared with TRBD1, the D call given in the table. TRBV21-1 is designated a pseudogene. The CDR3 totals 16 residues. DNA of the CDR3: TGTGCCAGCAGCAAGCGACAGGGGGCTGGCAATCAGCCCCAGCATTTT. Translation: CASSKRQGAGNQPQHF.

Turning to this clone: At one boundary the junction diverges from the germline segment, which might be a read error. V is TRBV4-3 and J is TRBJ1-2, with D unclear. Germline V lookup: CDR1 LGHNA, CDR2 YSLEER. CDR3 length: 15 amino acids. The CDR3 is CAGSQQDPTNYGYTF. The CDR3, as DNA: TGCGCCGGCAGCCAGCAGGATCCTACTAACTATGGCTACACCTTC.

The V call is TRBV15, the J call TRBJ2-1; D is unresolved. With 1 base removed from V and 8 bases from J, the gap between germline ends came to 9 bases. Germline CDR1 reads LNHNV; CDR2 reads YYDKDF (reference sequence). This CDR3 is 13 amino acids long. This chain's CDR3 is CATSRGMGDEQFF. CDR3 sequence (DNA): TGTGCCACCAGCAGAGGAATGGGTGATGAGCAGTTCTTC.

CDR3 protein: CASSSPGLSSYNSPLHF. CDR3 DNA sequence: TGTGCCAGCAGCTCACCGGGGCTAAGCTCCTATAATTCACCCCTCCACTTT. This chain links TRBV11-2 with TRBJ1-6, with D possibly being TRBD1 (5 bases). V was trimmed by 4 bases and J by 0 bases, leaving 13 bases between them. Germline V gene lookup returns CDR1 SGHAT and CDR2 FQNNGV. The CDR3 runs 17 residues.

V gene TRBV7-8 combines with J gene TRBJ1-2, with D perhaps matching TRBD1 (5 bases). Per germline, CDR1 SGHVS and CDR2 FQNEAQ. This CDR3 comprises 14 residues. With 5 bases removed from V and 14 bases from J, the gap between germline ends came to 24 bases. CDR3 sequence reads: CASSPYTGPGQLTF. CDR3 DNA sequence: TGTGCCAGCAGCCCGTATACCGGGCCAGGGCAATTAACCTTC.

The chain recombines TRBV15 with TRBJ2-3; no clear D gene. V was shortened by 1 base and J by 6 bases, with 11 bases between the two germline ends. The CDR3 has 14 amino acids. Germline V gives CDR1 LNHNV, CDR2 YYDKDF (reference sequence). The CDR3 nucleotides read TGTGCCACCAGCAGAGGCAGATACATCGATACGCAGTATTTT. This codes for CATSRGRYIDTQYF.

This clone is a singleton in its sample. V and J are TRBV5-1 and TRBJ2-7, with a weak D call TRBD2 (5 bases). V lost 6 bases and J 5 bases, leaving 12 bases between the germline ends. CDR1 is SGHRS and CDR2 is YFSETQ in the germline V gene. The CDR3 sequence is 12 residues long. The CDR3 region has the DNA TGCGCCAGCAAAATGGGGAGCAACGAGCAGTACTTC. This translates into CASKMGSNEQYF.

V and J are TRBV5-4 and TRBJ1-3, with D uncertain. V lost 2 bases and J 4 bases, leaving 4 bases between the germline ends. This CDR3 contains 12 residues. The germline V gene has CDR1 SGHNT and CDR2 YYREEE (reference sequence). The CDR3 loop is CASSFAGNTIYF. CDR3 sequence (DNA): TGTGCCAGCAGCTTCGCGGGAAACACCATATATTTT.

This clone is a singleton in its sample. This chain links TRBV9 with TRBJ2-3, with 9 bases aligning to TRBD1. The CDR3 sequence is 16 residues long. Germline V gives CDR1 SGDLS, CDR2 YYNGEE. With V trimmed by 1 base and J by 1 base, 4 bases remained unmatched. The CDR3 region has the DNA TGTGCCAGCAGCGTACCAAGGACAGGGGGCACAGATACGCAGTATTTT. This codes for CASSVPRTGGTDTQYF. The variable domain in full, with the rest retrieved from reference TRBV9 and TRBJ2-3, is DSGVTQTPKHLITATGQRVTLRCSPRSGDLSVYWYQQSLDQGLQFLIQYYNGEERAKGNILERFSAQQFPDLHSELNLSSLELGDSALYFCASSVPRTGGTDTQYFGPGTRLTVL.

The chain links TRBV5-4 to TRBJ2-7; TRBD1 is a possible D gene (6 bases). There are 15 residues in the CDR3. Between the trimmed V and J ends, which lost 3 bases and 0 bases, there was a span of 13 bases. Germline loops: CDR1 SGHNT, CDR2 YYREEE (reference sequence). CDR3 DNA: TGTGCCAGCAGCTCACAGGACAGTAGCTCCTACGAGCAGTACTTC. Amino acids: CASSSQDSSSYEQYF.

This chain links TRBV4-3 with TRBJ1-1; D possibly corresponds to TRBD1 (6 bases). The CDR3 spans 15 residues. Germline loops: CDR1 LGHNA, CDR2 YSLEER. V lost 0 bases to trimming and J lost 10 bases, with 18 bases between them. The CDR3 spells CASSQDHATGRGAFF. DNA of the CDR3: TGCGCCAGCAGCCAAGATCACGCAACAGGGCGTGGAGCTTTCTTT.

The V call is TRBV7-3, the J call TRBJ2-7; either TRBD1 or TRBD2 may supply D (6 bases each). The V gene's germline CDR1 is SGHTA and CDR2 FQGTGA. This CDR3 spans 14 amino acids. Trimming cost V 0 bases and J 4 bases, with 10 bases left between them. The CDR3 protein is CASSLTGGGYEQYF. The CDR3 nucleotides read TGTGCCAGCAGCTTAACGGGGGGCGGATACGAGCAGTACTTC.

This clone was detected once. J is TRBJ2-7 and V is TRBV9; D is possibly TRBD1 (5 bases). Germline CDR1 is SGDLS and CDR2 is YYNGEE. Trimming removed 0 bases from V and 6 bases from J, with 13 bases in between. The CDR3 extends over 14 amino acids. The CDR3 spells CASSVAAGIGEQYF. The CDR3 nucleotides are TGTGCCAGCAGCGTAGCCGCAGGGATCGGCGAGCAGTACTTC.

The J gene is TRBJ2-1, the V gene TRBV2, with TRBD2 matching 7 bases. Germline V gene data show CDR1 as SNHLY and CDR2 as FYNNEI. The ends lost 3 bases at V and 5 bases at J; junction bases unmatched: 7. CDR3 length: 15 residues. Here the CDR3 reads CASSDYAGVDNEQFF. Here the CDR3 DNA reads TGTGCCAGCAGTGACTACGCGGGAGTAGACAATGAGCAGTTCTTC.

The chain employs TRBV6-5 and TRBJ1-2; TRBD1 matches at 8 bases. The CDR3 consists of 16 residues. V lost 0 bases and J lost 4; bases outside the gene matches: 7. Per germline, CDR1 MNHEY and CDR2 SVGAGI. CDR3 region: CASSYSLQGGVYGYTF. The CDR3 region has the DNA TGTGCCAGCAGTTACTCCTTACAGGGGGGTGTCTATGGCTACACCTTC.

V gene TRBV7-8 combines with J gene TRBJ2-7; TRBD1 aligns across 7 bases. The CDR3 loop spans 14 amino acids. Germline loops: CDR1 SGHVS, CDR2 FQNEAQ. With 5 bases clipped from V and 0 bases from J, the junction kept 4 bases outside the gene matches. The CDR3 DNA follows: TGTGCCAGCAGCCTGACAGGGAGCTCCTACGAGCAGTACTTC. Amino acid sequence: CASSLTGSSYEQYF.

CDR3 DNA sequence: TGTGCCAGCAGCTTAATCTTCAGGGATGGCTATGGCTACACCTTC. Its protein is CASSLIFRDGYGYTF. The chain combines TRBV5-6 with TRBJ1-2; the D gene is possibly TRBD1 (5 bases). The germline V gene encodes CDR1 SGHDT and CDR2 YYEEEE. Trimming stripped 2 bases from V and 4 bases from J, with 15 bases between. The CDR3 sequence is 15 residues long.

CDR3 sequence reads: CASSFLIQVPYEQYF. The DNA of the CDR3 is TGTGCCAGCAGCTTCCTCATCCAGGTTCCCTACGAGCAGTACTTC. The chain couples TRBV7-7 to TRBJ2-7; no clear D gene. Germline V CDR1 and CDR2: SSHAT, FNYEAQ (reference sequence). The CDR3 extends over 15 amino acids. Trimming removed 3 bases from V and 2 bases from J, with 14 bases in between.

This sequence joins TRBV9 and TRBJ2-7; D remains unclear. The CDR3 extends over 15 amino acids. V was cut by 4 bases and J by 3 bases, with 17 bases left in between. The germline gives CDR1 SGDLS, CDR2 YYNGEE. The CDR3 spells CASSRTDHEFYEQYF. The DNA for the CDR3 is TGTGCCAGCAGCCGAACCGACCACGAGTTCTACGAGCAGTACTTC.

In its sample, this clone is medium-sized (0.01 to 0.1%). This same CDR3 is encoded by further DNA sequences in the sample. The chain is built from TRBV27 and TRBJ1-4; D is unresolved. The germline V gene encodes CDR1 MNHEY and CDR2 SMNVEV (reference sequence). V lost 2 bases and J lost 7, with 5 bases in between. This CDR3 contains 12 residues. The CDR3 coding sequence is TGTGCCAGCAGTTTAAACGGTGAAAAACTGTTTTTT. The encoded protein is CASSLNGEKLFF.